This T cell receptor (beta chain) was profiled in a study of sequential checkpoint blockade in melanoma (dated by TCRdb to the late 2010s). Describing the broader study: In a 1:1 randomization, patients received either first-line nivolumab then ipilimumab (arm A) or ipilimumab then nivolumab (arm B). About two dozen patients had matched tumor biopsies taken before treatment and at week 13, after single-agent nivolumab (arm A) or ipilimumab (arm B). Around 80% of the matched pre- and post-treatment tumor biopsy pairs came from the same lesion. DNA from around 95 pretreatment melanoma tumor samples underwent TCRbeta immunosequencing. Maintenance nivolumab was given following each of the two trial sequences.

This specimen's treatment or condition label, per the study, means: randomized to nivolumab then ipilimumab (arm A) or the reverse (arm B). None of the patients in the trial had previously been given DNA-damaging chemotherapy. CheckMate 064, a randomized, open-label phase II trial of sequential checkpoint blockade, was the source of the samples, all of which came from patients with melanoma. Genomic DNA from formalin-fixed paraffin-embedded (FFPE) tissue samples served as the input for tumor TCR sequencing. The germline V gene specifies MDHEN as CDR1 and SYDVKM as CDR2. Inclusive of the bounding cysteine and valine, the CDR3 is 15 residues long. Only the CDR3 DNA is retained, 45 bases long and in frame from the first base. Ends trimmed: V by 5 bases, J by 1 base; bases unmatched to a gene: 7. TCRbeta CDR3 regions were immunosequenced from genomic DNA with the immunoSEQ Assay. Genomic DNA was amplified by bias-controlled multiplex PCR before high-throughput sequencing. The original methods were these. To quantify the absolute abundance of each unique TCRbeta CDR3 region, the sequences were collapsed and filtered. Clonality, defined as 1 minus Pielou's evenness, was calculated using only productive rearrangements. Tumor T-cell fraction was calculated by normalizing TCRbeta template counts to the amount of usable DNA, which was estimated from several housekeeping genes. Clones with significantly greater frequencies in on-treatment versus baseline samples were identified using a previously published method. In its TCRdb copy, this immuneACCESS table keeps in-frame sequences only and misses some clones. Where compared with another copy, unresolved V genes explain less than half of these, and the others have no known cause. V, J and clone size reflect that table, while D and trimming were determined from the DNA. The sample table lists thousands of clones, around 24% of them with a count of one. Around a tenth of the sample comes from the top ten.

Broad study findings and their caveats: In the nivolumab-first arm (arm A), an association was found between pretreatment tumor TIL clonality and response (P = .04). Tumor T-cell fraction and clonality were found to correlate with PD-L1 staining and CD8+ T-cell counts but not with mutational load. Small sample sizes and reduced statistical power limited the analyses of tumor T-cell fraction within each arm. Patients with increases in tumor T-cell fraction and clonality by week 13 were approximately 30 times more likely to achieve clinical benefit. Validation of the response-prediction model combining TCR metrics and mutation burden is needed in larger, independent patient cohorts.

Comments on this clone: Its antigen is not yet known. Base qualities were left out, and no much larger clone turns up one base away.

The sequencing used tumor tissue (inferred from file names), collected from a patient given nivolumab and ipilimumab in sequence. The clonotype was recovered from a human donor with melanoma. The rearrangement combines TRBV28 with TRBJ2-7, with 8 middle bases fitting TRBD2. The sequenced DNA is TGTGCCAGCAGTCCCGGGGGGGCAGGGTCCTACGAGCAGTACGTC. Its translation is CASSPGGAGSYEQYV.